What follows are 2 T cell receptor beta chains derived from one specimen sequenced in a study of Tregs in tolerant kidney transplant recipients. Mixed chimerism was transient after nonmyeloablative marrow transplants from related graft donors. Libraries were prepared by immunoSEQ multiplex PCR; TCRdb keeps only in-frame clonotypes and omits some of them. This sample has 95,000 or so clones, with more than 85% found just once. This material consisted of CD4+ T cells from blood (PBMCs), taken 12 months after the transplant. The receptor set was obtained from a human patient who received a combined kidney and bone marrow transplant. Some T cells may be provided by the graft donor.

This chain connects TRBV25-1 to TRBJ2-3; 9 bases are a match to TRBD2. The germline gives CDR1 MGHDK, CDR2 SYGVNS. This CDR3 spans 13 amino acids. V shed 4 bases, J shed 6 bases, and the junction held 2 bases outside the gene matches. CDR3 DNA sequence: TGTGCCAGCAGTGCCGGACTAGCGGATACGCAGTATTTT. It is translated as CASSAGLADTQYF. Together with reference TRBV25-1 and TRBJ2-3, the CDR3 gives the full variable domain: EADIYQTPRYLVIGTGKKITLECSQTMGHDKMYWYQQDPGMELHLIHYSYGVNSTEKGDLSSESTVSRIRTEHFPLTLESARPSHTSQYLCASSAGLADTQYFGPGTRLTVL.

The chain links TRBV7-3 to TRBJ2-6; D perhaps matches TRBD2 (5 bases). The germline V and J ends were trimmed by 5 bases and 1 base, with 6 bases remaining between them. This CDR3 is 14 amino acids long. The germline V gene has CDR1 SGHTA and CDR2 FQGTGA. CDR3 bases: TGTGCCAGCAGCAGGGAGTCTGGGGCCAACGTCCTGACTTTC. Translating it yields CASSRESGANVLTF.